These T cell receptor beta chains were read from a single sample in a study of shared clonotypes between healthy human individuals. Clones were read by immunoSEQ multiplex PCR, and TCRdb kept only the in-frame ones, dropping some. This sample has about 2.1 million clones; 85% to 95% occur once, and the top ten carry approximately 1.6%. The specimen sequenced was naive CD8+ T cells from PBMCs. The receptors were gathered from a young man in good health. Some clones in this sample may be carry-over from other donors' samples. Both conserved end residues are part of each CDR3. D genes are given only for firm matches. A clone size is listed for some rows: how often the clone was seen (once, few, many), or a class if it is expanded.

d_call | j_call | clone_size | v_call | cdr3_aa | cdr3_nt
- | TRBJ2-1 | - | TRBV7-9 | CATSLGGGIRDNEQFF | TGTGCCACCAGTCTGGGGGGAGGTATTAGGGACAATGAGCAGTTCTTC
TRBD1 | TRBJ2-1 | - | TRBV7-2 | CASRGTGVINEQFF | TGTGCCAGCCGCGGGACAGGGGTTATCAATGAGCAGTTCTTC
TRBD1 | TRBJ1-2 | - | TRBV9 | CASSVSRGQGVGGYTF | TGTGCCAGCAGCGTCTCCCGCGGGCAGGGGGTAGGTGGCTACACCTTC
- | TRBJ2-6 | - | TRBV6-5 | CASSYRSGANVLTF | TGTGCCAGCAGTTACCGCTCTGGGGCCAACGTCCTGACTTTC
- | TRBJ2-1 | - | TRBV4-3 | CASSQGGYGFGGPYNEQFF | TGCGCCAGCAGCCAAGGAGGGTATGGTTTTGGGGGTCCCTACAATGAGCAGTTCTTC
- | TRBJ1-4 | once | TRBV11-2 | CASSLVPEGTEKLFF | TGTGCCAGCAGCTTAGTACCAGAAGGTACCGAAAAACTGTTTTTT
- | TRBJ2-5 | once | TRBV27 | CASTFQETQYF | TGTGCCAGCACCTTCCAAGAGACCCAGTACTTC
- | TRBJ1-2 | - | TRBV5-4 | CASSSGQSSGYTF | TGTGCCAGCAGCTCTGGACAGTCGTCTGGCTACACCTTC
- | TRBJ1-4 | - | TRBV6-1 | CASSEADSDFNEKLFF | TGTGCCAGCAGTGAAGCCGACTCTGACTTTAATGAAAAACTGTTTTTT
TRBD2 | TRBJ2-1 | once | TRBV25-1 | CASSEGRESTYNEQFF | TGTGCCAGCAGTGAAGGGCGGGAGTCAACCTACAATGAGCAGTTCTTC
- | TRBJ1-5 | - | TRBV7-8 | CASSFERGLNQPQHF | TGTGCCAGCAGCTTCGAGCGGGGGCTTAATCAGCCCCAGCATTTT
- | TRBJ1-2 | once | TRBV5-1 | CASSLERTSIYGYTF | TGCGCCAGCAGCTTGGAAAGGACATCAATCTATGGCTACACCTTC
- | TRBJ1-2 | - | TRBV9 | CASSASPQPTTYGYTF | TGTGCCAGCAGCGCATCCCCGCAACCTACAACCTATGGCTACACCTTC
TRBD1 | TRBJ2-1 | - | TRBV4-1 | CASSQDRAAYNEQFF | TGCGCCAGCAGCCAGGACAGGGCAGCCTACAATGAGCAGTTCTTC
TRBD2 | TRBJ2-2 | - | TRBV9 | CASNPTSAGELFF | TGTGCCAGCAACCCGACTAGCGCCGGGGAGCTGTTTTTT
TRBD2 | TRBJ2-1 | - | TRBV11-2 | CASSLVAGLAGGPYNEQFF | TGTGCCAGCAGCTTAGTAGCAGGACTAGCGGGAGGGCCCTACAATGAGCAGTTCTTC
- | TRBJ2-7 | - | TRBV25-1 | CASSANGAFFYEQYF | TGTGCCAGCAGTGCGAATGGGGCCTTCTTCTACGAGCAGTACTTC
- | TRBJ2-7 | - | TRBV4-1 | CASSQDRVWTYEQYF | TGCGCCAGCAGCCAAGATCGGGTCTGGACCTACGAGCAGTACTTC
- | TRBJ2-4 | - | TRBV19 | CASSPVFAGLNIQYF | TGTGCCAGTAGTCCTGTTTTTGCGGGGTTAAACATTCAGTACTTC
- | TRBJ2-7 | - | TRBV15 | CATSPQSGEQYF | TGTGCCACCAGCCCCCAGTCGGGTGAGCAGTACTTC
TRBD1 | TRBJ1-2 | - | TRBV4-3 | CASSPRQGALRGYTF | TGCGCCAGCAGCCCGCGACAGGGGGCGCTTCGGGGCTACACCTTC
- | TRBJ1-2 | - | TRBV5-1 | CASSLPDNYGYTF | TGCGCCAGCAGCTTGCCTGATAACTATGGCTACACCTTC
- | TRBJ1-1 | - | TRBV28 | CASTPDPVPGPEAFF | TGTGCCAGCACCCCTGACCCCGTACCGGGACCTGAAGCTTTCTTT
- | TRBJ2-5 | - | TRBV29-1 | CSVVGGALETQYF | TGCAGCGTTGTTGGGGGGGCGTTGGAGACCCAGTACTTC
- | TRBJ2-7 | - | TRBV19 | CASSGWPYEQYF | TGTGCCAGTAGTGGTTGGCCCTACGAGCAGTACTTC
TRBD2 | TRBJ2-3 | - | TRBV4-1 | CASSHSGRAALSTDTQYF | TGCGCCAGCAGCCACAGCGGGAGGGCGGCCCTCAGCACAGATACGCAGTATTTT
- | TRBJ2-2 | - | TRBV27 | CASSLWQNAGELFF | TGTGCCAGCAGTTTATGGCAGAACGCCGGGGAGCTGTTTTTT
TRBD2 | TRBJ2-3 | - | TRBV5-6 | CASSLAGVTDTQYF | TGTGCCAGCAGCTTAGCGGGAGTAACAGATACGCAGTATTTT
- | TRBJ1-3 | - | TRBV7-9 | CASSPTGIAGGNTIYF | TGTGCCAGCAGCCCAACGGGGATCGCGGGAGGAAACACCATATATTTT
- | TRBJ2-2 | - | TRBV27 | CASSLRGTGELFF | TGTGCCAGCAGTCTTAGAGGTACCGGGGAGCTGTTTTTT
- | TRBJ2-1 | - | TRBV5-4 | CASSLGYSYNEQFF | TGTGCCAGCAGCTTGGGGTACAGCTACAATGAGCAGTTCTTC
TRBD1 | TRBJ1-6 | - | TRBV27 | CASSFQQGAPYNSPLHF | TGTGCCAGCAGTTTTCAACAGGGGGCTCCCTATAATTCACCCCTCCACTTT
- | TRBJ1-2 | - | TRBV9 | CASSVSYQDSFYGYTF | TGTGCCAGCAGCGTTAGTTATCAAGACAGCTTCTATGGCTACACCTTC